This TCR beta chain was sequenced in a study of regulatory T cells in long-lasting Graves disease (dated by TCRdb to the early 2020s). With regard to the full study: Persistent Graves' disease was defined as antithyroid drug treatment for over 5 years with persistently positive TSH receptor autoantibodies. Persistent Graves' disease patients were compared with newly diagnosed Graves' disease patients by peripheral blood TCR sequencing and RNA sequencing. The study took place in China and was registered as a clinical trial. A total of approximately 35 samples underwent TCR sequencing: some 13 from persistent and roughly 20 from newly diagnosed Graves' disease patients. In the clinical cohort, patients with persistent Graves' disease had used antithyroid drugs for an average of about 10.3 years. Summary of the overall study and its limitations: Sequencing and analysis were limited to the TCR beta chain. The small sample size was acknowledged by the authors as a limitation that may reduce accuracy. Compared with newly diagnosed patients, persistent Graves' disease patients had lower TCR Shannon entropy and fewer highly expanded clones, which suggests clonal expansion. Preferential use of TRBV28, TRBJ1-2 and TRBJ2-5 was observed in persistent disease, whereas TRBV20-1 and TRBJ2-1 were favored in newly diagnosed disease. Only peripheral blood was studied, because thyroid tissue, the primary lesion, was inaccessible. Patients with persistent disease shared more public clonotypes (fewer than 3,000) than newly diagnosed patients did (more than 900).

What the time point label conveys for this sample: persistent/refractory GD, antithyroid drugs over 5 years with positive TRAb. For both TCR sequencing and RNA sequencing, RNA was extracted from PBMCs using TRIzol. The diagnosis of Graves' disease was made according to American Thyroid Association guidelines. Patients for the study were recruited at an endocrinology department in Xi'an, China. From each patient, around 8.3 milliliters of peripheral blood was collected into an EDTA anticoagulant tube. Ficoll Paque Plus density gradient separation was used to isolate PBMCs, and no further T cell sorting was performed. RNA quality was checked with an Agilent 2100 Bioanalyzer and agarose gel, and concentration with a NanoDrop 2000. From the cysteine up to the phenylalanine, the CDR3 has a length of 14 residues. The kept DNA is CDR3 alone, 42 bases in frame from the first base. For this chain, trimming is 6 bases at the V end and 4 bases at the J end, and the number of junction bases without a gene match is 3. The germline V gene sets CDR1 to ENHRY and CDR2 to SYGVKD.

This clonotype was detected a few times. What this receptor recognizes is not known. One base away there is no much larger clone; base qualities are not given. The library relied on multiplex PCR. TCRdb lists the instrument as Illumina HiSeq 4000. CDR3 regions were amplified by Arm-PCR with iRepertoire HTBI primers to construct TCR beta libraries. Gel purification was performed on PCR products prior to sequencing. The source study handled its data this way. Gene usage analysis of CDR3 amino acid clonotypes relied on the 60 or so TRBV and more than twelve TRBJ segments identified across samples. COPE and FqMerger were used to merge filtered high-quality paired reads into contigs. Contigs were aligned with BLAST to IMGT TRBV, TRBD and TRBJ reference genes, and CDR3 was defined per IMGT. Any clonotype with a frequency above 0.1% was counted as a highly expanded clone. Shannon entropy served as the measure of repertoire diversity, while the Gini coefficient captured V-J evenness. A clonotype was considered public if more than one individual shared it. TCRdb took the public reads, trimmed them with fastp at Q25, ran MiXCR for clone calling and kept in-frame beta chains. For every CDR3 protein sequence, its rows merge into one entry that carries the most common genes and DNA. It is TCRdb's table, rather than the study itself, that gives the V and J calls and clone size. This sample comprises approximately 690,000 distinct CDR3 sequences, 30% of them detected only once. The ten largest clones capture under 55% of the sample.

Here the sequenced sample was peripheral blood mononuclear cells (PBMCs), taken when the disease was refractory, from a patient treated with antithyroid drugs. The source of this sequence is a female donor with Graves disease. This receptor chain uses TRBV10-3 and TRBJ1-5, and TRBD1 aligns with 10 junction nucleotides. CDR3 protein: CAIRGDRGNQPQHF. The sequenced DNA: TGTGCCATCAGGGGGGACAGGGGTAATCAGCCCCAGCATTTT.